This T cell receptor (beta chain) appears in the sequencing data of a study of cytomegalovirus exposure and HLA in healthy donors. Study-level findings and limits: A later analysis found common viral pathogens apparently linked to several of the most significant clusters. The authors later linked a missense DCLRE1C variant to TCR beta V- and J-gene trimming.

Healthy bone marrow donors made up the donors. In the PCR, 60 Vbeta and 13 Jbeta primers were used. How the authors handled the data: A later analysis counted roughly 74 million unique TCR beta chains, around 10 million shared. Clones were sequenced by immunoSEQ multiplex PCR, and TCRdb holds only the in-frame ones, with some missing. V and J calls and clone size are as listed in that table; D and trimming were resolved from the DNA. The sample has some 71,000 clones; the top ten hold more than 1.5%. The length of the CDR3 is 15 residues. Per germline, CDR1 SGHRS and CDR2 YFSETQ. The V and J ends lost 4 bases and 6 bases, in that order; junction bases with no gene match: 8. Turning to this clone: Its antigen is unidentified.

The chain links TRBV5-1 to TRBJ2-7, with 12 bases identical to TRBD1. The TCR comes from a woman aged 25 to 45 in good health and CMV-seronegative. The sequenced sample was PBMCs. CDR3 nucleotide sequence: TGCGCCAGCAGCCACGGGGACAGGGGGCTGAGCGAGCAGTACTTC. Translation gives CASSHGDRGLSEQYF.